This TCR beta chain comes out of a study of T cells after yellow fever vaccination. Points from the study as a whole: Only a small proportion of the clonotypes turned up in both the CD4 and the CD8 compartments, likely arising from convergent recombination.

A single record per CDR3 protein comes from TCRdb applying MiXCR to the 5' RACE reads. This repertoire shows some 350,000 distinct CDR3 sequences, 11% found once; its top ten account for more than 15%. This clonotype was detected only a few times. Its matching antigen is unknown. The V gene lost 0 bases and the J gene lost 7 bases, with 10 bases spanning the gap. CDR1 is DFQATT, CDR2 SNEGSKA, per germline (reference sequence). This CDR3 spans 13 amino acids. The chain links TRBV20-1 to TRBJ2-1; D remains unclear. Sequencing used PBMCs, obtained on the day of the first yellow fever vaccination. The clonotype originates from a man younger than 30 who received the YFV17D yellow fever vaccine. The CDR3 sequence is CSARDRQQNEQFF. The CDR3 bases are TGCAGTGCTAGAGATAGGCAGCAAAATGAGCAGTTCTTC.